One and the same sample provided the 21 T cell receptor beta chains below, sequenced in a study of blood T cell repertoires in COVID-19. The protocol was immunoSEQ multiplex PCR, while the TCRdb copy is restricted to in-frame clones and leaves out a portion. Of approximately 250,000 clones listed, almost 85% are singletons. Input material: peripheral blood. These receptors were obtained from a man aged 45-65 years with acute or convalescent COVID-19.

The gene calls are TRBV6-6 and TRBJ2-3, with a possible D match to TRBD2 (6 bases). The ends were cut back, 0 bases at V and 2 bases at J, with 9 bases in the middle. Per the germline V gene, CDR1 is MNHNY and CDR2 is SVGAGI (reference sequence). This CDR3 contains 15 residues. CDR3 in amino acids: CASSYSGGSTDTQYF. The CDR3 bases are TGTGCCAGCAGTTACTCGGGGGGATCCACAGATACGCAGTATTTT.

The chain employs TRBV16 and TRBJ1-5, with D unresolved. The germline CDR1 and CDR2 sequences are KGHSY and FQNENV. V was trimmed by 4 bases and J by 7 bases, leaving 11 bases between them. This CDR3 comprises 13 residues. The CDR3 sequence is CASSPLRGQPQHF. The CDR3 bases are TGTGCCAGCAGCCCTCTACGGGGACAGCCCCAGCATTTT.

The chain couples TRBV21-1 to TRBJ1-3. TRBV21-1 is reported as a pseudogene. The CDR3 spans 17 residues. This chain's CDR3 is CASSKTPGRAGGNTIYF. CDR3 coding DNA: TGTGCCAGCAGCAAAACCCCGGGAAGGGCTGGTGGAAACACCATATATTTT.

The CDR3 protein is CASSLDTGGNTEAFF. CDR3 DNA sequence: TGCGCCAGCAGCTTGGACACAGGGGGGAACACTGAAGCTTTCTTT. The chain has TRBV5-1 and TRBJ1-1, with 8 positions matching TRBD1. The CDR3 covers 15 residues. The germline gives CDR1 SGHRS, CDR2 YFSETQ. With V trimmed by 0 bases and J by 1 base, 2 bases remained unmatched.

The gene calls are TRBV9 and TRBJ2-5; 9 bases line up with TRBD1. The V gene end was trimmed by 2 bases and the J gene end by 2 bases; junction bases not matched to a gene: 4. The CDR3 totals 15 residues. Germline V CDR1 and CDR2: SGDLS, YYNGEE. The CDR3 region has the DNA TGTGCCAGCAGCGTTCCCGGGACAGGGCAAGAGACCCAGTACTTC. This translates into CASSVPGTGQETQYF.

J is TRBJ2-2 and V is TRBV7-8, with D uncertain. The CDR3 extends over 17 amino acids. Germline CDR1 is SGHVS and CDR2 is FQNEAQ. Trimming removed 1 base from V and 6 bases from J, with 18 bases in between. The CDR3 region is CASSLGSGLPRSGELFF. The CDR3 coding sequence is TGTGCCAGCAGCTTAGGGAGTGGGTTACCGAGGTCCGGGGAGCTGTTTTTT.

CDR3 in amino acids: CASSWGQGSPGNTIYF. CDR3 DNA: TGTGCCAGCAGTTGGGGCCAGGGTTCCCCTGGAAACACCATATATTTT. This rearrangement joins TRBV6-5 to TRBJ1-3; TRBD1 might be the D (5 bases). V dropped 4 bases and J dropped 2 bases, with 15 bases sitting between them. The CDR3 loop spans 16 amino acids. The germline V gene encodes CDR1 MNHEY and CDR2 SVGAGI.

The genes are TRBV6-2 or TRBV6-3 and TRBJ2-1; 8 nucleotides agree with TRBD2. In germline, CDR1 is MNHEY, CDR2 SVGEGT. V shed 6 bases and J 7 bases; nucleotides not matched to a gene: 5. This CDR3 is 13 amino acids long. CDR3 amino acids: CASSGLAGNEQFF. As DNA, the CDR3 is TGTGCCAGCAGCGGACTAGCCGGGAATGAGCAGTTCTTC.

The rearrangement joins TRBV7-9 to TRBJ2-2; the D gene is possibly TRBD1 (5 bases). Germline V gene sequence: CDR1 SEHNR, CDR2 FQNEAQ (reference sequence). This CDR3 region has 14 residues. V was pared by 6 bases and J by 1 base, with 9 bases between. DNA of the CDR3: TGTGCCAGCAGTGCCCAGGGGAACACCGGGGAGCTGTTTTTT. Residues: CASSAQGNTGELFF.

This clone was counted only a few times. The chain has TRBV19 and TRBJ1-2; maybe TRBD1 (6 bases). Germline V gives CDR1 LNHDA, CDR2 SQIVND (reference sequence). The CDR3 is 14 amino acids. Between the trimmed V and J ends, which lost 4 bases and 4 bases, there was a span of 13 bases. The CDR3 DNA is TGTGCCAGTAGTAGGAGACAGGAGGTCTATGGCTACACCTTC. Translated: CASSRRQEVYGYTF.

The chain links TRBV2 to TRBJ2-3, with 7 bases that match TRBD2. This CDR3 has 13 residues. Looked up from germline, CDR1 is SNHLY and CDR2 is FYNNEI. V was clipped by 6 bases and J by 4 bases; unmatched bases: 4. The CDR3 DNA reads TGTGCCAGCAGACCCCGGGAGGCAGATACGCAGTATTTT. It is translated as CASRPREADTQYF. Based on the CDR3 plus reference TRBV2 and TRBJ2-3, the full variable domain is EPEVTQTPSHQVTQMGQEVILRCVPISNHLYFYWYRQILGQKVEFLVSFYNNEISEKSEIFDDQFSVERPDGSNFTLKIRSTKLEDSAMYFCASRPREADTQYFGPGTRLTVL.

The V and J genes are TRBV19 and TRBJ2-1; possibly TRBD1 for D (5 bases). The germline CDR1 and CDR2 sequences are LNHDA and SQIVND (reference sequence). V was cut by 0 bases and J by 4 bases, with 16 bases left in between. There are 17 residues in the CDR3. In DNA form, the CDR3 reads TGTGCCAGTAGTATAGATCTGGTAGACAGTTTTTACAATGAGCAGTTCTTC. It codes for CASSIDLVDSFYNEQFF.

This clone came up many times. V gene TRBV6-5 combines with J gene TRBJ2-7; TRBD2 matches 8 bases. This CDR3 region has 15 residues. J gave up 1 base and V 5 bases, and 7 bases lay outside the gene matches. Germline V gene lookup returns CDR1 MNHEY and CDR2 SVGAGI. CDR3 loop: CASSNGASGSYEQYF. The CDR3 DNA sequence: TGTGCCAGCAGTAACGGCGCTAGCGGGTCCTACGAGCAGTACTTC.

The V and J genes are TRBV7-9 and TRBJ2-7; D ambiguous. V lost 0 bases and J lost 8, with 20 bases in between. This CDR3 spans 16 amino acids. Germline-derived CDR1 and CDR2 are SEHNR and FQNEAQ (reference sequence). CDR3 region: CASSLAPTSSYVKQYF. Written as DNA, the CDR3 is TGTGCCAGCAGCTTAGCTCCCACGAGCTCCTACGTGAAGCAGTACTTC.

CDR3 bases: TGTGCCACCAGTGACGGCGGAACGAACACCGGGGAGCTGTTTTTT. This gives the protein CATSDGGTNTGELFF. The chain employs TRBV24-1 and TRBJ2-2; D call uncertain. Germline-derived CDR1 and CDR2 are KGHDR and SFDVKD. This CDR3 spans 15 amino acids. V lost 4 bases, J lost 0 bases, and 8 bases lay in between.

V is TRBV14 and J is TRBJ2-5, with D perhaps matching TRBD1 (5 bases). Between the trimmed V and J ends, which lost 6 bases and 5 bases, there was a span of 19 bases. CDR3 length equals 15 residues. Germline loops: CDR1 SGHDN, CDR2 FVKESK. This CDR3 is CASSDSSAIEETQYF. The CDR3 coding sequence is TGTGCCAGCAGTGACAGCTCGGCGATCGAGGAGACCCAGTACTTC.

This chain connects TRBV10-3 to TRBJ2-7, with TRBD2 identical over 13 bases. The CDR3 runs 13 residues. The V and J ends lost 11 bases and 5 bases, in that order; junction bases with no gene match: 6. Looked up from germline, CDR1 is ENHRY and CDR2 is SYGVKD. CDR3: CAVTSGGANEQYF. The CDR3, as DNA: TGTGCCGTTACTAGCGGGGGGGCCAACGAGCAGTACTTC.

The V gene is TRBV6-5, the J gene TRBJ1-4; D remains ambiguous. From germline, CDR1 is MNHEY and CDR2 SVGAGI. V dropped 8 bases and J dropped 4 bases, with 17 bases sitting between them. CDR3 length equals 15 residues. This chain's CDR3 is CASREGANGNEKLFF. CDR3 in DNA: TGTGCCAGCCGGGAGGGTGCTAACGGTAATGAAAAACTGTTTTTT.

This clone was counted a single time. V is TRBV3-1 (or the pseudogene TRBV3-2) and J is TRBJ2-4; weak D call: TRBD2 (6 bases). V lost 1 base and J lost 3, with 10 bases in between. Germline values: CDR1 LGHDT, CDR2 YNNKEL (reference sequence). The length of the CDR3 is 15 residues. DNA of the CDR3: TGTGCCAGCAGCCAAGTCGAGGGACTCAAAAACATTCAGTACTTC. The encoded protein is CASSQVEGLKNIQYF.

About this clone: Relative to the germline gene, one junction end is altered; a read error may explain this. For the CDR3, the DNA is TGTGCCAGCAGCTTAAGCTCCGACAGCTACCCAATTTTT. Amino acids: CASSLSSDSYPIF. V is TRBV7-2 and J is TRBJ1-1, with D possibly matching TRBD1 (5 bases). This CDR3 comprises 13 residues. Germline CDR1 and CDR2: SGHTA and FQGNSA.

The chain recombines TRBV3-1 (or the pseudogene TRBV3-2) with TRBJ1-3; TRBD1 might be the D (6 bases). The CDR3 is 15 residues long. V dropped 3 bases and J dropped 2 bases, with 11 bases sitting between them. Germline CDR1 is LGHDT and CDR2 is YNNKEL (reference sequence). CDR3 nucleotides: TGTGCCAGCAGCCAGGGGGGGCGAACTGGAAACACCATATATTTT. The encoded protein is CASSQGGRTGNTIYF.